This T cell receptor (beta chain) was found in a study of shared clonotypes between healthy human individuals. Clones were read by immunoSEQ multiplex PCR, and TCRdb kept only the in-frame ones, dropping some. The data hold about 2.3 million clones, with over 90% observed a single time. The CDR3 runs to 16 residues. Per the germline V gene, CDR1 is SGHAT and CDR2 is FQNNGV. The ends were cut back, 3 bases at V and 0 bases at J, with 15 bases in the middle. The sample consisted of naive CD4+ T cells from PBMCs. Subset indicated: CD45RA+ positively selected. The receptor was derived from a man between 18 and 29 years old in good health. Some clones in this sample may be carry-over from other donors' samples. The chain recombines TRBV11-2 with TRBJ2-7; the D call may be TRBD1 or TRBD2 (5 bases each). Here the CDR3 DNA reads TGTGCCAGCAGCTTGGGCTGGGACCCCTACTCCTACGAGCAGTACTTC. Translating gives CASSLGWDPYSYEQYF.